This T cell receptor (beta chain) was captured in a study of cytomegalovirus exposure and HLA in healthy donors. Broader study findings: The tendency of first-cohort TCR clusters to co-occur in the approximately 110 validation repertoires was identified by a subsequent analysis.

Here immunoSEQ multiplex PCR was the method, and the copy in TCRdb shows in-frame clones only, minus some. The table includes a few hundred thousand clones, nearly 90% detected once. Points on this clone: Antigen unknown.

The donors formed part of the 120-subject validation cohort, distinct from the roughly 700-subject first cohort. Sequenced sample: PBMCs. The TCR comes from a woman aged 18-29 years in good health and CMV-seronegative.

The CDR3 sequence is CASSIDRGKYGYTF. The CDR3, as DNA: TGTGCCAGTAGTATAGATCGGGGGAAGTATGGCTACACCTTC. The rearrangement uses TRBV19 and TRBJ1-2, with D maybe TRBD1 (5 bases). The CDR3 extends over 14 amino acids. CDR1 is LNHDA and CDR2 is SQIVND in the germline V gene (reference sequence). Trimming removed 0 bases from V and 5 bases from J, with 10 bases in between.